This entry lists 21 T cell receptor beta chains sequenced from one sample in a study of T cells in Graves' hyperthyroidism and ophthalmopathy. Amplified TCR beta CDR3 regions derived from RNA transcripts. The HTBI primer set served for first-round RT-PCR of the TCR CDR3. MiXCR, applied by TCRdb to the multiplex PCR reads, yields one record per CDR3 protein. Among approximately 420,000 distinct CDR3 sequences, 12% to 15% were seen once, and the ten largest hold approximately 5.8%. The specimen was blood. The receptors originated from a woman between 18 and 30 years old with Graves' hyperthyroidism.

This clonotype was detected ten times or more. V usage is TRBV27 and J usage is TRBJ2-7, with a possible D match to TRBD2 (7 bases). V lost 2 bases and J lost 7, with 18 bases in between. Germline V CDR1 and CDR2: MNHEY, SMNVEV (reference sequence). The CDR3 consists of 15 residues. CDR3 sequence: CASSLSGTNLLEQYF. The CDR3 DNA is TGTGCCAGCAGTTTAAGCGGGACAAACCTATTGGAGCAGTACTTC.

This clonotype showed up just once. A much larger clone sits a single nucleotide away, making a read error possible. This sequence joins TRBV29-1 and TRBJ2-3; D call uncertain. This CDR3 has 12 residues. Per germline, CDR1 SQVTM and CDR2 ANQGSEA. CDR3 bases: TGCAGCGTTGGTGGTCAAACAGATGCGCAGTATTTT. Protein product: CSVGGQTDAQYF.

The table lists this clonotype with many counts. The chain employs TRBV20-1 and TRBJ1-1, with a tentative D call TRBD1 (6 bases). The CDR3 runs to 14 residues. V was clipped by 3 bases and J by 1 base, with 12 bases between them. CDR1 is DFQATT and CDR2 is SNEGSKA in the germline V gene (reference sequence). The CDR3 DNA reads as TGCAGTGCTAGGGACAGATACAGGAACACTGAAGCTTTCTTT. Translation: CSARDRYRNTEAFF.

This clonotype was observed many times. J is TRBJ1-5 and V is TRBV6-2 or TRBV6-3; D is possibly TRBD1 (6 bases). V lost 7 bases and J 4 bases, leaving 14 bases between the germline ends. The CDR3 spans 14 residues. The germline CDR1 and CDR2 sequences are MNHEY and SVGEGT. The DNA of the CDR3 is TGTGCCAGCAAGGACAGACCAGCAAATCAGCCCCAGCATTTT. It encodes CASKDRPANQPQHF.

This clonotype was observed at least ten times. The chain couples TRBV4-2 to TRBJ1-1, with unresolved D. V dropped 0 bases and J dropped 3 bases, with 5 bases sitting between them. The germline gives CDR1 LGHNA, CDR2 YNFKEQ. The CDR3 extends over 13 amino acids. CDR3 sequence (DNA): TGTGCCAGCAGCCAAGAGATTGACACTGAAGCTTTCTTT. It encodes CASSQEIDTEAFF.

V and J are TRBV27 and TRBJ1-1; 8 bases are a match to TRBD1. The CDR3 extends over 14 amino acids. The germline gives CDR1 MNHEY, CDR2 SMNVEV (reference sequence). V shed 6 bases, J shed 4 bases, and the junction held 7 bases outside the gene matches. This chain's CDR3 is CASRYQGAGTEAFF. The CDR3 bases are TGTGCCAGCAGGTACCAGGGGGCAGGCACTGAAGCTTTCTTT.

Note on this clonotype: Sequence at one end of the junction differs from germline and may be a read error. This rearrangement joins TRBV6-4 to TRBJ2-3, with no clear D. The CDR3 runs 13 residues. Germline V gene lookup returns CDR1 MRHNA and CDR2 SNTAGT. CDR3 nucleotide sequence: TGTGCCACCAGTATCGGGAGCACAGATACGCAGTATTTT. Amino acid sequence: CATSIGSTDTQYF.

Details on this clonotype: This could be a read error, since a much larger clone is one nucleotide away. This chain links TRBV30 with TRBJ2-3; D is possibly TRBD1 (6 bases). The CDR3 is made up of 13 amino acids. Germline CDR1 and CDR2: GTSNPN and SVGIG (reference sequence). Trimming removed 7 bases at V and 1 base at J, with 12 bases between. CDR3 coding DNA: TGTGCCTCGAACGCAGGGGGCACAGATACGCAGTATTTT. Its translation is CASNAGGTDTQYF.

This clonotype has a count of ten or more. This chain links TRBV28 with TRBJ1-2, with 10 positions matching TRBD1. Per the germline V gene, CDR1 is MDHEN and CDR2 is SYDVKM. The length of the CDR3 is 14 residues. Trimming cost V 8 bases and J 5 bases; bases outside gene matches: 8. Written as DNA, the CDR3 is TGTGCCAGCGTAGTCGGGACAGGGGCTTATGGCTACACCTTC. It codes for CASVVGTGAYGYTF.

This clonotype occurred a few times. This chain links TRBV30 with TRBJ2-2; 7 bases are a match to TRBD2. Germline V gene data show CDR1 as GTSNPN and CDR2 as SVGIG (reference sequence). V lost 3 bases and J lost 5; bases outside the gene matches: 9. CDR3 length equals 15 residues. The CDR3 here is CAWRNRGVLTGELFF. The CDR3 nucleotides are TGTGCCTGGAGGAATCGGGGGGTGTTAACCGGGGAGCTGTTTTTT.

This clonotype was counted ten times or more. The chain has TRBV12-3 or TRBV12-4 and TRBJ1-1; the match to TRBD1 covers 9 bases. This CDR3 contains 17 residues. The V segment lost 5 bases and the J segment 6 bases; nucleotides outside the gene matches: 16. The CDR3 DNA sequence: TGTGCCAGCAGTCGTATGTTAACGGGACAGGGAAACGCTGAAGCTTTCTTT. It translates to CASSRMLTGQGNAEAFF.

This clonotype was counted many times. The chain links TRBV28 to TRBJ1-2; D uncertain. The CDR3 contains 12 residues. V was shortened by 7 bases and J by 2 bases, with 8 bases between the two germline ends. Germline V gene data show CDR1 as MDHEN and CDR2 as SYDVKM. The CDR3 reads CASMGRNYGYTF. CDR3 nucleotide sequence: TGTGCCAGCATGGGTCGGAACTATGGCTACACCTTC.

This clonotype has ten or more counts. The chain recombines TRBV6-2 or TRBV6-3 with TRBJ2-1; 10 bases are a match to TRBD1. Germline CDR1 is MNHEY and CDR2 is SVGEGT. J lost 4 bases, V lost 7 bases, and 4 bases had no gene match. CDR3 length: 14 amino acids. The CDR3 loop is CASTPGQGYNEQFF. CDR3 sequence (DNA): TGTGCCAGCACACCGGGACAGGGGTACAATGAGCAGTTCTTC.

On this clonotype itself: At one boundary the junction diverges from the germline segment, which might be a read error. The CDR3, as DNA: TGCAGTGCTTCCGGGACACCATCCTACAATGAGCGGTTCTTC. Its protein product is CSASGTPSYNERFF. The chain combines TRBV20-1 with TRBJ2-1; maybe TRBD1 (6 bases). Germline-derived CDR1 and CDR2 are DFQATT and SNEGSKA (reference sequence). This CDR3 contains 14 residues.

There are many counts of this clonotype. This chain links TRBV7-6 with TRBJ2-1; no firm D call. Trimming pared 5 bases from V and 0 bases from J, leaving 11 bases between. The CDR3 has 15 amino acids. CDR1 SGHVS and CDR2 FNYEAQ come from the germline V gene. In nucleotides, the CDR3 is TGTGCCAGCAGCCGAGCCGTAAGCTCCTACAATGAGCAGTTCTTC. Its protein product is CASSRAVSSYNEQFF.

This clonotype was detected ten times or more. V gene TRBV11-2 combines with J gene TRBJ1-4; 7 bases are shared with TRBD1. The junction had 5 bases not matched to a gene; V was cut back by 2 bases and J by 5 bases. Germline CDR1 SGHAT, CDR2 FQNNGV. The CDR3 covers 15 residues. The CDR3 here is CASSLMTGRNEKLFF. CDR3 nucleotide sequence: TGTGCCAGCAGCTTAATGACAGGGAGAAATGAAAAACTGTTTTTT.

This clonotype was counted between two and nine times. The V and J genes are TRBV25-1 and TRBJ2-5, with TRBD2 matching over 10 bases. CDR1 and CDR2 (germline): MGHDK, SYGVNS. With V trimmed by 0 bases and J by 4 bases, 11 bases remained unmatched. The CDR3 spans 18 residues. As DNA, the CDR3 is TGTGCCAGCAGTGAATATTTAAGGGCTAGCGGGAGTGGAGAGACCCAGTACTTC. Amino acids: CASSEYLRASGSGETQYF.

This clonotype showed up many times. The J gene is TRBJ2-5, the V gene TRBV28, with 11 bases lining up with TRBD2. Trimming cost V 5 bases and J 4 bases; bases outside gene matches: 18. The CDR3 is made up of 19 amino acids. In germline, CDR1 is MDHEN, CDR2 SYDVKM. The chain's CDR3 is CASSTGLAVGSQYGETQYF. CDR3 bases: TGTGCCAGCAGTACGGGACTAGCGGTTGGATCCCAATATGGAGAGACCCAGTACTTC.

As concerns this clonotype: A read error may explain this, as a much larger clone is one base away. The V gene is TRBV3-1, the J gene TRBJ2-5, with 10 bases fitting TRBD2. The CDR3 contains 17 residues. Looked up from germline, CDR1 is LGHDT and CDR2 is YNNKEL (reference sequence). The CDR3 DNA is TGTGCCTGCAGCCCGATACTAGCGGGAACTGCCAAAGAGACCCAGTACTTC. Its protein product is CACSPILAGTAKETQYF.

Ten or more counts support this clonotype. As DNA, the CDR3 is TGTGCCAGCAGCCAAACCTATACGCAGTATTTT. As protein: CASSQTYTQYF. The chain carries TRBV14 and TRBJ2-3; no clear D gene. The CDR3 consists of 11 residues. Germline V lookup: CDR1 SGHDN, CDR2 FVKESK. V shed 2 bases and J shed 7 bases, with 4 bases lying between them. Full variable domain (missing parts from reference TRBV14 and TRBJ2-3): EAGVTQFPSHSVIEKGQTVTLRCDPISGHDNLYWYRRVMGKEIKFLLHFVKESKQDESGMPNNRFLAERTGGTYSTLKVQPAELEDSGVYFCASSQTYTQYFGPGTRLTVL.

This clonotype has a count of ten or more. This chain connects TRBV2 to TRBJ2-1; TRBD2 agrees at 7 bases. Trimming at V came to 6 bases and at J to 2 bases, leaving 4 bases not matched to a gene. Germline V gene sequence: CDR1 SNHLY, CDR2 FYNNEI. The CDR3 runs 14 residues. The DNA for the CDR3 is TGTGCCAGCAGGTTAGCGGGTCCCTACAATGAGCAGTTCTTC. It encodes CASRLAGPYNEQFF.